This TCR beta chain is from a study of blood T cell repertoires in COVID-19. Methods used by the authors: From reference gene primer amplification, estimates of nucleated cell counts were derived. Data came from immunoSEQ multiplex PCR; TCRdb stores just in-frame clones and leaves some out. V, J and clone size are taken as reported in that table, and D and trimming were inferred from the DNA itself. The sample records about 240,000 clones, around 88% being singletons. J lost 4 bases, V lost 2 bases, and 5 bases had no gene match. This CDR3 comprises 15 residues. The TCR comes from a woman aged 40 to 50 with acute COVID-19. This rearrangement joins TRBV23-1 to TRBJ2-3, with 8 nucleotides matching TRBD1. TRBV23-1 has ORF status, its function being uncertain. Sequenced: PBMCs or T cells enriched from blood (not recorded which). The DNA for the CDR3 is TGCGCCAGCAGTCAAGGACAGGGAGTCGCAGATACGCAGTATTTT. It yields the protein CASSQGQGVADTQYF.